This T cell receptor (beta chain) was captured in a study of CD8+ T cells in alopecia areata. Points from the study as a whole: Sequencing of scalp tissue also captures the resident alphabeta T cells of normal skin.

J gave up 7 bases and V 0 bases, and 8 bases lay outside the gene matches. This CDR3 region has 16 residues. Per the germline V gene, CDR1 is MGHRA and CDR2 is YSYEKL. TCR sequencing used cDNA made by reverse transcription of extracted RNA. Assay: immunoSEQ multiplex PCR; the TCRdb copy retains only in-frame clones and omits some. The repertoire holds 130,000 to 150,000 clones, approximately 60% seen once, with 36% in the top ten. As concerns this clone: Its antigen is not identified.

Sequencing was carried out using CD8+ T cells sorted from blood. The rearrangement uses TRBV4-1 and TRBJ1-4, with 7 nucleotides matching TRBD1. The sequence was collected from a human donor in good health. The CDR3 here is CASSQDSRQGVEKLFF. DNA of the CDR3: TGCGCCAGCAGCCAAGATAGCAGGCAGGGGGTTGAAAAACTGTTTTTT.